One and the same sample provided the 23 T cell receptor beta chains below, sequenced in a study of T-cell memory formation after mild COVID-19. TCRdb re-called the 5' RACE reads with MiXCR, one entry per CDR3 protein. The sample shows around 62,000 distinct CDR3 sequences, approximately 30% of them seen only once. Sequencing was carried out using PBMCs or a T cell subset sorted from them (not recorded which). The receptors derive from a man aged 18 to 29 who had mild COVID-19 (a few samples of this study predate the infection). Cell type and time point are not known.

The chain recombines TRBV7-9 with TRBJ2-1, with D maybe TRBD2 (6 bases). Trimming left V 2 bases short and J 4 bases short, with 12 bases between. The CDR3 has 15 amino acids. Per the germline V gene, CDR1 is SEHNR and CDR2 is FQNEAQ (reference sequence). The CDR3 DNA reads as TGTGCCAGCAGCTTACCCGGTGGGGGGTACAATGAGCAGTTCTTC. This gives the protein CASSLPGGGYNEQFF. The whole variable domain, remainder taken from reference TRBV7-9 and TRBJ2-1, is DTGVSQNPRHKITKRGQNVTFRCDPISEHNRLYWYRQTLGQGPEFLTYFQNEAQLEKSRLLSDRFSAERPKGSFSTLEIQRTEQGDSAMYLCASSLPGGGYNEQFFGPGTRLTVL.

The V gene is TRBV27, the J gene TRBJ2-7, with D maybe TRBD1 (5 bases). The ends were cut back, 4 bases at V and 0 bases at J, with 7 bases in the middle. Germline-derived CDR1 and CDR2 are MNHEY and SMNVEV (reference sequence). There are 13 residues in the CDR3. The CDR3 reads CASSSQGSYEQYV. Here the CDR3 DNA reads TGTGCCAGCAGTTCTCAGGGCTCCTACGAGCAGTACGTC.

V is TRBV6-5 and J is TRBJ2-1; D call uncertain. Germline loops: CDR1 MNHEY, CDR2 SVGAGI. The CDR3 is made up of 13 amino acids. V was cut by 7 bases and J by 5 bases, with 12 bases left in between. The CDR3 is CASIGDFDNEQFF. CDR3 nucleotides: TGTGCCAGCATTGGGGATTTCGACAATGAGCAGTTCTTC.

The chain has TRBV15 and TRBJ2-1, with 8 bases lining up with TRBD2. Trimming took 6 bases from V and 5 from J; bases not matched to a gene: 9. Germline CDR1 and CDR2: LNHNV and YYDKDF (reference sequence). CDR3 length: 15 amino acids. CDR3 sequence (DNA): TGTGCCACCAGTCCAGGGGCGGGGGGTAACAATGAGCAGTTCTTC. Amino acids: CATSPGAGGNNEQFF. Combining the CDR3 with reference TRBV15 and TRBJ2-1 gives the whole variable domain DAMVIQNPRYQVTQFGKPVTLSCSQTLNHNVMYWYQQKSSQAPKLLFHYYDKDFNNEADTPDNFQSRRPNTSFCFLDIRSPGLGDTAMYLCATSPGAGGNNEQFFGPGTRLTVL.

This chain joins TRBV29-1 and TRBJ2-2; the D is unclear. Germline V gives CDR1 SQVTM, CDR2 ANQGSEA. V gave up 2 bases and J gave up 5 bases, with 9 bases separating them. The CDR3 consists of 13 residues. CDR3 in DNA: TGCAGCGTTGAACCCAGTGGGACCGGGGAGCTGTTTTTT. Translated, it gives CSVEPSGTGELFF.

This clonotype has more than one count but fewer than ten. The chain recombines TRBV6-5 with TRBJ2-7, with D perhaps matching TRBD2 (6 bases). Germline V gives CDR1 MNHEY, CDR2 SVGAGI. CDR3 length: 15 amino acids. Trimming left V 6 bases short and J 5 bases short, with 20 bases between. In DNA form, the CDR3 reads TGTGCCAGCAGCCCCGGGGAGGCAGGGAGAAACGAGCAGTACTTC. Its protein is CASSPGEAGRNEQYF.

CDR3 bases: TGTGCCAGCAGGTGGTTTGGAGGCTACGAGCAGTACGTC. It translates to CASRWFGGYEQYV. The V call is TRBV6-1, the J call TRBJ2-7, with D tentatively TRBD2 (5 bases). CDR1 is MNHNS, CDR2 SASEGT, per germline. The CDR3 loop spans 13 amino acids. V shed 6 bases and J shed 3 bases, with 12 bases lying between them.

This clonotype was counted a few times. This chain joins TRBV7-9 and TRBJ1-2; D gene ambiguous. Trimming removed 5 bases at V and 5 bases at J, with 6 bases between. Germline loops: CDR1 SEHNR, CDR2 FQNEAQ (reference sequence). This CDR3 spans 11 amino acids. CDR3 in amino acids: CASSLSYGYTF. The DNA for the CDR3 is TGTGCCAGCAGCCTCTCTTATGGCTACACCTTC. The full variable domain, completed using reference TRBV7-9 and TRBJ1-2, is DTGVSQNPRHKITKRGQNVTFRCDPISEHNRLYWYRQTLGQGPEFLTYFQNEAQLEKSRLLSDRFSAERPKGSFSTLEIQRTEQGDSAMYLCASSLSYGYTFGSGTRLTVV.

This clonotype was found a few times. V and J are TRBV7-9 and TRBJ2-5, with D possibly being TRBD1 or TRBD2 (5 bases each). Trimming cost V 3 bases and J 3 bases, with 20 bases left between them. The germline V gene encodes CDR1 SEHNR and CDR2 FQNEAQ (reference sequence). The CDR3 consists of 17 residues. CDR3 sequence: CASSFNGGSRSEETQYF. CDR3 in DNA: TGTGCCAGCAGCTTCAATGGGGGTTCCCGCTCGGAAGAGACCCAGTACTTC.

The chain is built from TRBV7-9 and TRBJ2-2; weak D call: TRBD2 (5 bases). Trimming cost V 3 bases and J 5 bases, with 16 bases left between them. Germline lookup yields CDR1 SEHNR and CDR2 FQNEAQ (reference sequence). This CDR3 has 16 amino acids. The CDR3 DNA follows: TGTGCCAGCAGCTTCCTAGAGGGAGCAAAGACCGGGGAGCTGTTTTTT. Residues: CASSFLEGAKTGELFF.

The rearrangement uses TRBV6-5 and TRBJ1-2, with D hard to call. The CDR3 length is 13 residues. Trimming shortened V by 2 bases and J by 2 bases, and 6 bases separated the two germline ends. The germline CDR1 and CDR2 sequences are MNHEY and SVGAGI. CDR3 bases: TGTGCCAGCAGTTACGCAGCCAACTATGGCTACACCTTC. Residues: CASSYAANYGYTF.

The chain carries TRBV4-3 and TRBJ1-1; D is unclear. Germline-derived CDR1 and CDR2 are LGHNA and YSLEER. The length of the CDR3 is 14 residues. Between the trimmed V and J ends, which lost 0 bases and 5 bases, there was a span of 10 bases. The DNA of the CDR3 is TGCGCCAGCAGCCAAGAGGACGGACCAACTGAAGCTTTCTTT. Its translation is CASSQEDGPTEAFF.

V and J are TRBV9 and TRBJ2-7; 10 nucleotides align to TRBD2. CDR3 length equals 17 residues. The ends lost 6 bases at V and 3 bases at J; junction bases unmatched: 15. Germline CDR1 is SGDLS and CDR2 is YYNGEE. This CDR3 reads CASTPGGSGGPFYEQYF. The CDR3 nucleotides read TGTGCCAGCACGCCGGGAGGTAGCGGGGGGCCTTTCTACGAGCAGTACTTC.

The V call is TRBV12-3 or TRBV12-4, the J call TRBJ2-1; TRBD1 is a possible D gene (6 bases). The ends were cut back, 3 bases at V and 10 bases at J, with 7 bases in the middle. The CDR3 length is 11 residues. CDR3 residues: CASSLGAEQFF. The DNA for the CDR3 is TGTGCCAGCAGTTTGGGGGCGGAGCAGTTCTTC.

The genes are TRBV23-1 and TRBJ1-1; D is perhaps TRBD1 (5 bases). TRBV23-1 is an ORF; its function is uncertain. CDR3 length: 10 amino acids. V lost 9 bases and J lost 11, with 13 bases in between. DNA for the CDR3: TGCGCCAGACTCGGGGGGATGGCTTTCTTT. Residues: CARLGGMAFF.

V gene TRBV27 combines with J gene TRBJ2-1; 10 positions match TRBD2. Looked up from germline, CDR1 is MNHEY and CDR2 is SMNVEV (reference sequence). This CDR3 comprises 14 residues. Germline trimming cut 4 bases from V and 9 bases from J; bases unmatched to any gene: 6. CDR3 in amino acids: CASSSSGGAGEQFF. CDR3 sequence (DNA): TGTGCCAGCAGTTCCAGCGGGGGGGCCGGTGAGCAGTTCTTC.

This clonotype showed up just a few times. This rearrangement joins TRBV10-2 to TRBJ2-3; D call uncertain. The germline gives CDR1 WSHSY, CDR2 SAAADI. The CDR3 is 14 amino acids. V was trimmed by 2 bases and J by 2 bases, leaving 8 bases between them. The CDR3 sequence: CASSETEATDTQYF. CDR3 nucleotides: TGCGCCAGCAGTGAGACTGAAGCCACAGATACGCAGTATTTT.

The chain joins TRBV13 to TRBJ2-1, with a weak D call TRBD1 (5 bases). The germline V gene has CDR1 PRHDT and CDR2 FYEKMQ (reference sequence). CDR3 size: 14 residues. With 0 bases removed from V and 9 bases from J, the gap between germline ends came to 12 bases. The CDR3 sequence is CASSLGLARGEQFF. CDR3 DNA: TGTGCCAGCAGCTTAGGCCTGGCTAGGGGTGAGCAGTTCTTC. The variable domain in full, with the rest retrieved from reference TRBV13 and TRBJ2-1, is AAGVIQSPRHLIKEKRETATLKCYPIPRHDTVYWYQQGPGQDPQFLISFYEKMQSDKGSIPDRFSAQQFSDYHSELNMSSLELGDSALYFCASSLGLARGEQFFGPGTRLTVL.

This clonotype has just a few counts. The chain is built from TRBV20-1 and TRBJ1-2; no firm D call. V was shortened by 2 bases and J by 1 base, with 8 bases between the two germline ends. CDR3 size: 13 residues. The germline V gene has CDR1 DFQATT and CDR2 SNEGSKA (reference sequence). In DNA form, the CDR3 reads TGCAGTGCTAGATATAGAATTAACTATGGCTACACCTTC. Its translation is CSARYRINYGYTF.

This clonotype was observed a few times. The gene calls are TRBV10-1 and TRBJ2-3, with TRBD2 identical over 10 bases. The germline gives CDR1 WNHNN, CDR2 SYGVQD (reference sequence). There are 15 residues in the CDR3. With V trimmed by 5 bases and J by 4 bases, 6 bases remained unmatched. For the CDR3, the DNA is TGCGCCAGCAGTAAGAGCGGGGGGGCCGCAGATACGCAGTATTTT. It yields the protein CASSKSGGAADTQYF.

The chain uses TRBV5-1 and TRBJ2-6; 11 nucleotides agree with TRBD1. The CDR3 extends over 18 amino acids. Trimming at V came to 0 bases and at J to 0 bases, leaving 2 bases not matched to a gene. CDR1 is SGHRS, CDR2 YFSETQ, per germline. The CDR3 spells CASSLEGTGGSGANVLTF. CDR3 sequence (DNA): TGCGCCAGCAGCTTGGAGGGGACAGGGGGCTCTGGGGCCAACGTCCTGACTTTC.

This clonotype was found a few times. This rearrangement joins TRBV7-2 to TRBJ2-1; D is perhaps TRBD2 (5 bases). The CDR3 loop spans 13 amino acids. Germline V gives CDR1 SGHTA, CDR2 FQGNSA. V gave up 3 bases and J gave up 10 bases, with 13 bases separating them. The chain's CDR3 is CASSLAGGKEQFF. DNA of the CDR3: TGTGCCAGCAGCTTGGCAGGAGGAAAGGAGCAGTTCTTC.

CDR3 DNA sequence: TGTGCCAGCAGTTACCGGGACGGCACCTACAATGAGCAGTTCTTC. Its translation is CASSYRDGTYNEQFF. The chain is built from TRBV6-2 or TRBV6-3 and TRBJ2-1; D tentatively fits TRBD1 or TRBD2 (5 bases each). The V gene lost 2 bases and the J gene lost 2 bases, with 10 bases spanning the gap. CDR1 and CDR2 (germline): MNHEY, SVGEGT. The CDR3 loop spans 15 amino acids.